This TCR beta chain was documented in a study of cytomegalovirus exposure and HLA in healthy donors. The method was immunoSEQ multiplex PCR; TCRdb's version includes in-frame clones alone and lacks a portion of them. The data contain tens of thousands of clones, about 95% of them singletons. This CDR3 is built from 15 residues. Germline V gene data show CDR1 as MGHRA and CDR2 as YSYEKL. Trimming took 0 bases from V and 8 from J, leaving 17 bases between them. The TCR originated in a woman under 30 in good health and CMV-seronegative. The chain uses TRBV4-1 and TRBJ2-7; D remains ambiguous. Input material: PBMCs. The CDR3 DNA reads as TGCGCCAGCAGCCAAGATAAGGTGGGTAGGCGGCAGCAGTACTTC. The encoded protein is CASSQDKVGRRQQYF.